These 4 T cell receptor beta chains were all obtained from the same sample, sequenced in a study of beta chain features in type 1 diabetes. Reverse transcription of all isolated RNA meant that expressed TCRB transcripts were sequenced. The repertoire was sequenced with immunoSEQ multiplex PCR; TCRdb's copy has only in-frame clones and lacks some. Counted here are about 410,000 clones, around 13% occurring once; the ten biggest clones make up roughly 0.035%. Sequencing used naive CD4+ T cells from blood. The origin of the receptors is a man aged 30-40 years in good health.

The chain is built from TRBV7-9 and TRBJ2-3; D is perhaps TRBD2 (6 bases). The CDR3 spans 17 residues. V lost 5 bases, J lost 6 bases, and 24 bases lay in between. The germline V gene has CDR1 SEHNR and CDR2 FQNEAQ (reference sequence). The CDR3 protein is CASSKAPGTLRKDTQYF. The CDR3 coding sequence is TGTGCCAGCAGCAAAGCACCCGGGACTCTAAGAAAGGATACGCAGTATTTT.

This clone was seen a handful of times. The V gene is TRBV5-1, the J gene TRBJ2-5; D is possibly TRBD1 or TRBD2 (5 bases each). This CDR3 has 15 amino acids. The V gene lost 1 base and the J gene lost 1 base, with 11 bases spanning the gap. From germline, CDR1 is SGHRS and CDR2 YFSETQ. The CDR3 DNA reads TGCGCCAGCAGCTTGCGCCGGGGCATCCAAGAGACCCAGTACTTC. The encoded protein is CASSLRRGIQETQYF.

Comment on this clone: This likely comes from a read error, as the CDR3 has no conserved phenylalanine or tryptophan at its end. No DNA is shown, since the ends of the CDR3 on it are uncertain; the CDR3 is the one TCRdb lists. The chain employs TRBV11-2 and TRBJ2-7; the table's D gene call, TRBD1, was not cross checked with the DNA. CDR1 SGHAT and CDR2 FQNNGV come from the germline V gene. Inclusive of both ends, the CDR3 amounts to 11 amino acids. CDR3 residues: CASSSGQGIFL.

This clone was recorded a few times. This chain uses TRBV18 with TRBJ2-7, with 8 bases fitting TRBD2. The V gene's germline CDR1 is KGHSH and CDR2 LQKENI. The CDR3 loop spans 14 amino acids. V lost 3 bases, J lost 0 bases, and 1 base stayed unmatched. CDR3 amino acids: CASSPSGASYEQYV. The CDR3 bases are TGTGCCAGCTCACCTAGCGGGGCCTCCTACGAGCAGTACGTC.